This is a list of T cell receptor beta chains from one sample in a study of blood T cell repertoires in COVID-19. TCRdb keeps only in-frame clones here, not all; method: immunoSEQ multiplex PCR. This sample carries more than 400,000 clones, about 85% of them seen once, and the ten largest clones take around 0.7%. The specimen sequenced was PBMCs or T cells enriched from blood (not recorded which). The origin of the receptors is a woman aged 18-30 years who had recovered from COVID-19. Both conserved end residues are part of each CDR3. D genes are given only for firm matches. Only part of the rows carry a size: once, few, many, or a class if the clone is expanded.

>TRBV5-4|-|-|TRBJ2-1
TGTGCCAGCAGCTTGGGGGGGCTCAGCTCCTACAATGAGCAGTTCTTC
CASSLGGLSSYNEQFF
>TRBV30|-|-|TRBJ1-6
TGTGGCCCCCAGGGGATCCGGTCACCCCTCCACTTT
CGPQGIRSPLHF
>TRBV27|-|-|TRBJ1-5
TGTGCCAGCAGTTTCGGGGGGGGTCAGCCCCAGCATTTT
CASSFGGGQPQHF
>TRBV19|-|-|TRBJ1-6
TGTGCCAGTAGCCCCTTAGACAGGTATAATTCACCCCTCCACTTT
CASSPLDRYNSPLHF
>TRBV24-1|-|-|TRBJ2-5
TGTGCCACCAGTGATCCGGACAGAGAGACCCAGTACTTC
CATSDPDRETQYF
>TRBV5-8|few|-|TRBJ2-5
TGTGCCAGCAGCTTGGGAGGGCGACTGGAGACCCAGTACTTC
CASSLGGRLETQYF
>TRBV2|-|-|TRBJ2-1
TGTGCCAGCAGTGTCTCGGGAAAGAATGAGCAGTTCTTC
CASSVSGKNEQFF
>TRBV28|-|-|TRBJ1-2
TGTGCCAGCAGCGTCGCGCTCGGGAACTATGGCTACACCTTC
CASSVALGNYGYTF
>TRBV5-4|-|-|TRBJ1-1
TGTGCCAGCAGCTTGGTGGGCCAGAACACTGAAGCTTTCTTT
CASSLVGQNTEAFF
>TRBV4-2|-|TRBD1|TRBJ2-7
TGTGCCAGCAGCCAAGATCCCGCCGACAGGGGGAACTCCGGGCAGTACTTC
CASSQDPADRGNSGQYF
>TRBV30|-|TRBD2|TRBJ2-1
TGTGCCTGGAATGACGGGGGGAGCTCCTACAATGAGCAGTTCTTC
CAWNDGGSSYNEQFF
>TRBV5-1|-|TRBD1|TRBJ1-4
TGCGCCAGCAGCCCTGGGACAGCAACTAATGAAAAACTGTTTTTT
CASSPGTATNEKLFF
>TRBV5-4|-|TRBD1|TRBJ2-5
TGTGCCAGCAGATTTGGCGCCGGGACAGGGGGCGCAGGGGAGACCCAGTACTTC
CASRFGAGTGGAGETQYF
>TRBV5-1|-|-|TRBJ2-5
TGCGCCAGCAGCTTGGTCAGCAGGGTGAATCCTGAGACCCAGTACTTC
CASSLVSRVNPETQYF
>TRBV12-1|-|-|TRBJ2-7
TGTGCCAGCAGCCCTCGCGGGCCCTCGAAGAGAAACTTC
CASSPRGPSKRNF
>TRBV7-3|once|-|TRBJ2-3
TGTGCCAGCAGCTTAGGTCTCAGTCCAGATACGCAGTATTTT
CASSLGLSPDTQYF
>TRBV7-2|-|TRBD1|TRBJ1-1
TGTGCCAGCAGCGATAGACAGGGGGCAGGTGAAGCTTTCTTT
CASSDRQGAGEAFF
>TRBV5-4|-|TRBD2|TRBJ2-5
TGTGCCAGCAGCCCCGGACTAGTCCAAGAGACCCAGTACTTC
CASSPGLVQETQYF
>TRBV11-2|-|-|TRBJ1-6
TGTGCTACCCAACCGGGGGGGCGAGAAGATTCACCCCTCCACTTT
CATQPGGREDSPLHF
>TRBV19|once|TRBD1|TRBJ1-5
TGTGCCAGTAGTATAAGAGGGCAGGGGGCGAATAGCAATCAGCCCCAGCATTTT
CASSIRGQGANSNQPQHF
>TRBV6-5|-|-|TRBJ1-5
TGTGCCAGCAGTTACTCGCGGGGAGAGTGGCCCCAGCATTTT
CASSYSRGEWPQHF
>TRBV5-4|-|TRBD2|TRBJ2-7
TGTGCCAGCAGCACCCGGACTAGCGGGGAGCAGTACTTC
CASSTRTSGEQYF
>TRBV11-2|-|TRBD1|TRBJ1-1
TGTGCCAGCAGCAGTCTTGGACAGGGGGAGAGGAACACTGAAGCTTTCTTT
CASSSLGQGERNTEAFF
>TRBV18|-|-|TRBJ2-1
TGTGCCAGCTCACCACGGGGGGGCCCGGCGGAGCAGTTCTTC
CASSPRGGPAEQFF
>TRBV2|-|TRBD1|TRBJ2-1
TGTGCCAGCAGAGGGACAGGGAGTCCCAATGAGCAGTTCTTC
CASRGTGSPNEQFF
>TRBV10-3|-|TRBD1|TRBJ2-1
TGTGCCAGTAGCACAGGGGACGAGCAGTTCTTC
CASSTGDEQFF
>TRBV5-1|once|TRBD2|TRBJ2-3
TGCGCCAGCAGCTTCTGGACTAGCGGGGGGGTGGCAGATACGCAGTATTTT
CASSFWTSGGVADTQYF
>TRBV19|-|-|TRBJ1-6
TGTGCCAGTAGTATAGGTGGACAGAGTAATTCACCCCTCCACTTT
CASSIGGQSNSPLHF
>TRBV15|few|-|TRBJ1-1
TGTGCCACCAGCAGAGATTTAGTCGGGGCTGAAGCTTTCTTT
CATSRDLVGAEAFF
>TRBV12-5|-|TRBD1|TRBJ2-3
TGTGCTAGTGGTGAGGGGGCGGAAGCAGATACGCAGTATTTT
CASGEGAEADTQYF
>TRBV6-6|once|-|TRBJ1-2
TGTGCCAGCAGTTACTCGGAGGGAAGGCATGGCTACACCTTC
CASSYSEGRHGYTF
>TRBV27|-|-|TRBJ1-2
TGTGCCAGCAGCTACGAGGGCGTCGGGTATGGCTACACCTTC
CASSYEGVGYGYTF
>TRBV11-3|-|TRBD2|TRBJ2-3
TGTGCCAGCTCCAGCGGGGGGTCTAGCACAGATACGCAGTATTTT
CASSSGGSSTDTQYF
>TRBV9|-|TRBD2|TRBJ2-1
TGTGCCAGCAGCGTAACTAGCGGGGACGACAATGAGCAGTTCTTC
CASSVTSGDDNEQFF
>TRBV2|-|-|TRBJ1-3
TGTGCCTCTCGGGGTATCTCTGGAAACACCATATATTTT
CASRGISGNTIYF
>TRBV29-1|-|TRBD1|TRBJ2-3
TGCAGCGTTGGGGACACAGGGGATACAGATACGCAGTATTTT
CSVGDTGDTDTQYF
>TRBV3-1/TRBV3-2|-|-|TRBJ2-1
TGTGCCAGCAGCCACCGGCGGGCAGGCCTCAACAATGAGCAGTTCTTC
CASSHRRAGLNNEQFF
>TRBV6-1|-|-|TRBJ1-5
TGTGCCAGCAGTGAATGGCCACAGCCCCAGCATTTT
CASSEWPQPQHF
>TRBV7-2|-|TRBD2|TRBJ2-1
TGTGCCAGCTCGCGCGGGGGGCCCTACAATGAGCAGTTCTTC
CASSRGGPYNEQFF
>TRBV25-1|few|TRBD1|TRBJ2-1
TGTGCCAGCAGTGCCAATTGGGGACAGGGAGGTTGGGAGCAGTTCTTC
CASSANWGQGGWEQFF
>TRBV6-5|-|TRBD2|TRBJ2-7
TGTGCCAGCACAGGCGGGGGCTCCTACGAGCAGTACTTC
CASTGGGSYEQYF
>TRBV5-8|-|TRBD1|TRBJ1-3
TGTGCCAGCAGCTTGGAGGGACAGGGGGAGAACACCATATATTTT
CASSLEGQGENTIYF
>TRBV19|once|-|TRBJ1-2
TGTGCGGTACAGGGTGACTATGGCTACACCTTC
CAVQGDYGYTF
>TRBV3-1/TRBV3-2|-|TRBD2|TRBJ2-7
TGTGCCAGCAGCCCATCGGGGGGGTGGGAGCAGTACTTC
CASSPSGGWEQYF
>TRBV18|-|-|TRBJ1-5
TGTGCCAGCTCCCCCAGGGGCGGCAATCAGCCCCAGCATTTT
CASSPRGGNQPQHF